This TCR beta chain derives from a study of blood T cell repertoires in COVID-19. Study in general: The study drew acute and convalescent COVID-19 samples from the United States, Italy and Spain. PBMCs, B-cell-depleted T cells, or T cells provided the cDNA or gDNA that made up the material.

Assay: immunoSEQ multiplex PCR; the TCRdb copy retains only in-frame clones and omits some. The sample holds about 400,000 clones, around 92% seen once. This TCR derives from a woman aged 30 to 39 who had recovered from COVID-19. The sequencing sample was made of PBMCs or T cells enriched from blood (not recorded which).

CDR3 sequence reads: CASSLSGGLGGTGELFF. DNA for the CDR3: TGTGCCAGCAGCTTGTCGGGGGGACTAGGAGGGACCGGGGAGCTGTTTTTT. The chain has TRBV7-3 and TRBJ2-2; 8 positions match TRBD2. V gave up 3 bases and J gave up 5 bases; unmatched junction bases: 11. The CDR3 has 17 residues. Germline V lookup: CDR1 SGHTA, CDR2 FQGTGA.